This paragraph covers one T cell receptor beta chain sequence. V lost 5 bases and J lost 3, with 8 bases in between. The CDR3 sequence is 13 residues long. Germline V gene sequence: CDR1 SGHTA, CDR2 FQGNSA. Reverse transcription of all isolated RNA meant that expressed TCRB transcripts were sequenced. Measured with immunoSEQ multiplex PCR; TCRdb has only the in-frame clones, and not every one. The sample contains roughly 450,000 clones, approximately 13% of which appear only once. The data were obtained in a study of beta chain features in type 1 diabetes. This chain joins TRBV7-2 and TRBJ1-5, with D unclear. The origin of this receptor is a man aged 30 to 39 in good health. The sequencing sample was made of naive CD4+ T cells from blood. The CDR3 is CASSRVVNQPQHF. The DNA for the CDR3 is TGTGCCAGCAGCCGGGTCGTCAATCAGCCCCAGCATTTT.